This T cell receptor beta chain was sequenced in a study of CD8 T cells in Susac syndrome. The authors reverse transcribed roughly 0.5 to 1 ug RNA with random hexamers. TCRdb re-called the immunoSEQ multiplex PCR reads through MiXCR, storing one row per CDR3 protein. Of 200,000 or so distinct CDR3 sequences listed, over 90% are singletons. V was trimmed by 7 bases and J by 9 bases, leaving 15 bases between them. Germline V gene data show CDR1 as SNHLY and CDR2 as FYNNEI. This CDR3 region has 12 residues. Isolation of CD8+ and CD4+ T cells was performed negatively, whereas enrichment of TEMRA cells was done by FACS.

The clonotype comes from a human donor with multiple sclerosis. The specimen was CD4+ T cells from PBMCs. This sequence joins TRBV2 and TRBJ1-1; D is unclear. DNA for the CDR3: TGTGCCAGCACCACCCGGGAAATCAAAGCTTTCTTT. It yields the protein CASTTREIKAFF.